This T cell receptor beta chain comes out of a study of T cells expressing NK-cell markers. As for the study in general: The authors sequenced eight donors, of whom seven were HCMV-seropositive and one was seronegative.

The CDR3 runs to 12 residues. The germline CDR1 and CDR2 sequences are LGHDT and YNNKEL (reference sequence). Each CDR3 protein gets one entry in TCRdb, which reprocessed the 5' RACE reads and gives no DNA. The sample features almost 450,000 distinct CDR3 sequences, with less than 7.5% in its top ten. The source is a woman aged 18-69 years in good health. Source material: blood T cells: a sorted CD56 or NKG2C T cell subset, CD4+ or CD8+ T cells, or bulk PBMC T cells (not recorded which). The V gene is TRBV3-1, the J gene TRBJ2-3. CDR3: CASSHWGDTQYF.